Below, 32 T cell receptor beta chains from the same sample are listed, as sequenced in a study of control samples from healthy donors and cancer patients. The protocol was immunoSEQ multiplex PCR, while the TCRdb copy is restricted to in-frame clones and leaves out a portion. The sample has under 130,000 clones, roughly 90% seen once. The sample consisted of PBMCs. The receptors here all came from a man between 60 and 70 years old with lung cancer.

Remarks on this clone: Other DNA sequences within the sample encode an identical CDR3. The chain is built from TRBV27 and TRBJ1-2, with D unresolved. This CDR3 is 14 amino acids long. Germline CDR1 MNHEY, CDR2 SMNVEV (reference sequence). V was cut by 4 bases and J by 4 bases, with 13 bases left in between. The CDR3, as DNA: TGTGCCAGCAGTTCCCTAAGCGCCCCCTATGGCTACACCTTC. The encoded protein is CASSSLSAPYGYTF.

The chain is built from TRBV7-9 and TRBJ1-6, with D unresolved. Per the germline V gene, CDR1 is SEHNR and CDR2 is FQNEAQ (reference sequence). The CDR3 is 14 residues long. V lost 2 bases, J lost 4 bases, and 6 bases lay in between. CDR3 protein: CASSLPHYNSPLHF. The CDR3 DNA is TGTGCCAGCAGCTTACCGCATTATAATTCACCCCTCCACTTT.

J is TRBJ1-1 and V is TRBV4-1; D is ambiguous. The CDR3 spans 14 residues. Looked up from germline, CDR1 is MGHRA and CDR2 is YSYEKL. Trimming shortened V by 0 bases and J by 6 bases, and 11 bases separated the two germline ends. The CDR3 nucleotides read TGCGCCAGCAGCCAAGACCGGCGCCTTTCTGAAGCTTTCTTT. Translated: CASSQDRRLSEAFF.

The chain is built from TRBV14 and TRBJ2-1; a weak D match, TRBD1 (5 bases). The CDR3 totals 14 residues. Trimming cost V 1 base and J 6 bases, with 10 bases left between them. From germline, CDR1 is SGHDN and CDR2 FVKESK. The CDR3 protein is CASSQGQWANEQFF. CDR3 DNA: TGTGCCAGCAGCCAAGGACAGTGGGCCAATGAGCAGTTCTTC.

V and J are TRBV6-2 or TRBV6-3 and TRBJ2-3; maybe TRBD2 (6 bases). This CDR3 comprises 17 residues. V lost 3 bases and J lost 1, with 17 bases in between. CDR1 is MNHEY and CDR2 is SVGEGT in the germline V gene. The CDR3: CASSYRTRGTRTDTQYF. The CDR3, as DNA: TGTGCCAGCAGTTATAGGACGCGGGGAACCCGCACAGATACGCAGTATTTT.

The gene calls are TRBV2 and TRBJ1-5, with D possibly being TRBD1 (6 bases). Germline-derived CDR1 and CDR2 are SNHLY and FYNNEI. Trimming stripped 1 base from V and 3 bases from J, with 10 bases between. The CDR3 runs to 15 residues. CDR3 sequence (DNA): TGTGCCAGCAGTGAAGAGGGGGGACCCAATCAGCCCCAGCATTTT. This translates into CASSEEGGPNQPQHF.

CDR3 sequence (DNA): TGTGCCAGCAGCTTACGGCAGGGGAATGAAAAACTGTTTTTT. As protein: CASSLRQGNEKLFF. V usage is TRBV5-4 and J usage is TRBJ1-4; maybe TRBD1 (6 bases). Trimming stripped 2 bases from V and 5 bases from J, with 10 bases between. CDR1 is SGHNT, CDR2 YYREEE, per germline (reference sequence). This CDR3 has 14 amino acids.

CDR3 DNA sequence: TGTGCCAGCAGCTTAATAGGAGGGACAGGTAACCCTGAAGCTTTCTTT. Protein sequence: CASSLIGGTGNPEAFF. The chain is built from TRBV7-3 and TRBJ1-1; 8 nucleotides line up with TRBD1. There are 16 residues in the CDR3. V gave up 1 base and J gave up 6 bases; unmatched junction bases: 10. Germline loops: CDR1 SGHTA, CDR2 FQGTGA.

This chain uses TRBV5-1 with TRBJ2-2; no clear D gene. V lost 0 bases to trimming and J lost 0 bases, with 9 bases between them. CDR1 is SGHRS, CDR2 YFSETQ, per germline. The CDR3 is 16 residues long. CDR3 in amino acids: CASSLAMVSNTGELFF. DNA for the CDR3: TGCGCCAGCAGCTTGGCCATGGTCTCGAACACCGGGGAGCTGTTTTTT.

The chain uses TRBV5-1 and TRBJ1-1, with D possibly matching TRBD1 (6 bases). The CDR3 totals 15 residues. The germline V gene has CDR1 SGHRS and CDR2 YFSETQ. V lost 7 bases to trimming and J lost 3 bases, with 19 bases between them. CDR3: CASGTDTGLYTEAFF. Written as DNA, the CDR3 is TGCGCCAGCGGTACAGATACAGGGCTTTACACTGAAGCTTTCTTT. Using reference TRBV5-1 and TRBJ1-1 for the parts outside the CDR3, the full variable domain is KAGVTQTPRYLIKTRGQQVTLSCSPISGHRSVSWYQQTPGQGLQFLFEYFSETQRNKGNFPGRFSGRQFSNSRSEMNVSTLELGDSALYLCASGTDTGLYTEAFFGQGTRLTVV.

The V gene is TRBV5-5, the J gene TRBJ2-1; D unclear. The V gene's germline CDR1 is SGHKS and CDR2 YYEKEE (reference sequence). Deletions cut 1 base from V and 6 bases from J, with 5 bases between. There are 12 residues in the CDR3. This CDR3 is CASSLTVNEQFF. In DNA form, the CDR3 reads TGTGCCAGCAGCTTGACAGTCAATGAGCAGTTCTTC.

J is TRBJ1-2 and V is TRBV6-5; D gene unclear. The CDR3 has 15 residues. CDR1 is MNHEY, CDR2 SVGAGI, per germline. Trimming pared 2 bases from V and 4 bases from J, leaving 14 bases between. The CDR3 bases are TGTGCCAGCAGTTACGCGACGAACCCTTCCTATGGCTACACCTTC. This codes for CASSYATNPSYGYTF.

This sequence joins TRBV6-5 and TRBJ1-2; TRBD1 matches 7 bases. With 7 bases clipped from V and 5 bases from J, the junction kept 4 bases outside the gene matches. This CDR3 contains 12 residues. Germline loops: CDR1 MNHEY, CDR2 SVGAGI. The CDR3: CASTLQGYGYTF. The CDR3 coding sequence is TGTGCCAGCACCTTACAGGGGTATGGCTACACCTTC.

The V call is TRBV11-3, the J call TRBJ1-2, with D tentatively TRBD1 (6 bases). The CDR3 totals 14 residues. Trimming removed 1 base at V and 4 bases at J, with 10 bases between. In germline, CDR1 is SGHNT, CDR2 YENEEA. Here the CDR3 reads CASSLATGSYGYTF. DNA of the CDR3: TGTGCCAGCAGCTTAGCGACAGGCAGCTATGGCTACACCTTC.

The chain links TRBV10-1 to TRBJ1-1, with 8 nucleotides matching TRBD1. The V gene end was trimmed by 3 bases and the J gene end by 1 base; junction bases not matched to a gene: 4. Germline assignment: CDR1 WNHNN and CDR2 SYGVQD (reference sequence). The CDR3 totals 15 residues. CDR3 coding DNA: TGCGCCAGCAGTGACCAGGGGGCTCCGAACACTGAAGCTTTCTTT. This sequence encodes CASSDQGAPNTEAFF.

The genes are TRBV6-1 and TRBJ2-7; D is ambiguous. V was clipped by 3 bases and J by 2 bases, with 17 bases between them. The CDR3 totals 16 residues. Germline V lookup: CDR1 MNHNS, CDR2 SASEGT. CDR3 loop: CASSDGQAANTYEQYF. The CDR3 coding sequence is TGTGCCAGCAGTGATGGTCAGGCAGCAAATACCTACGAGCAGTACTTC.

V gene TRBV6-5 combines with J gene TRBJ2-1; the match to TRBD2 covers 10 bases. V dropped 6 bases and J dropped 10; count of bases not matched to a gene: 12. This CDR3 region has 15 residues. The germline gives CDR1 MNHEY, CDR2 SVGAGI. The CDR3 DNA reads as TGTGCCAGCAGGGATAATAGCGGGGGGATTCGAGAGCAGTTCTTC. Translation: CASRDNSGGIREQFF.

The chain joins TRBV25-1 to TRBJ1-4; the match to TRBD1 covers 12 bases. CDR1 is MGHDK and CDR2 is SYGVNS in the germline V gene. Trimming removed 6 bases from V and 8 bases from J; junction bases left unmatched: 4. The CDR3 consists of 14 residues. The CDR3 bases are TGTGCCAGCAGCTCCGGGACAGGGGGCGAAAAACTGTTTTTT. The encoded protein is CASSSGTGGEKLFF.

This sequence joins TRBV2 and TRBJ2-2; 8 bases line up with TRBD1. Germline V gene lookup returns CDR1 SNHLY and CDR2 FYNNEI. J lost 2 bases, V lost 5 bases, and 7 bases had no gene match. This CDR3 has 16 amino acids. CDR3: CASSPFDRGNTGELFF. For the CDR3, the DNA is TGTGCCAGCAGTCCTTTTGACAGGGGAAACACCGGGGAGCTGTTTTTT.

The chain employs TRBV6-6 and TRBJ2-7; 7 bases align to TRBD1. The CDR3 is made up of 13 amino acids. The germline CDR1 and CDR2 sequences are MNHNY and SVGAGI (reference sequence). J was trimmed by 0 bases and V by 8 bases; bases with no gene match: 4. CDR3 bases: TGTGCCAGCGTCGCAGGGGGCTCCTACGAGCAGTACTTC. It yields the protein CASVAGGSYEQYF.

V is TRBV30 and J is TRBJ1-5; 8 positions agree with TRBD1. Germline CDR1 reads GTSNPN; CDR2 reads SVGIG (reference sequence). V lost 0 bases to trimming and J lost 3 bases; unmatched junction nucleotides: 4. The CDR3 loop spans 15 amino acids. Here the CDR3 DNA reads TGTGCCTGGAGTGTACAGGGGGGACTCAATCAGCCCCAGCATTTT. Translation gives CAWSVQGGLNQPQHF.

The chain couples TRBV19 to TRBJ2-5; a possible D gene is TRBD1 (6 bases). The CDR3 is 13 amino acids. V was shortened by 9 bases and J by 3 bases, with 14 bases between the two germline ends. The V gene's germline CDR1 is LNHDA and CDR2 SQIVND (reference sequence). The CDR3 nucleotides read TGTGCCAGCCAGCCCGGGACAAAAGAGACCCAGTACTTC. It specifies CASQPGTKETQYF. Combining the CDR3 with reference TRBV19 and TRBJ2-5 gives the whole variable domain DGGITQSPKYLFRKEGQNVTLSCEQNLNHDAMYWYRQDPGQGLRLIYYSQIVNDFQKGDIAEGYSVSREKKESFPLTVTSAQKNPTAFYLCASQPGTKETQYFGPGTRLLVL.

This clone was picked up one time. An end of the junction does not agree with germline; a read error may underlie this. This sample also contains other DNA sequences that code for the same CDR3. This chain uses TRBV7-3 with TRBJ2-2; 10 bases agree with TRBD2. This CDR3 has 18 amino acids. Germline V CDR1 and CDR2: SGHTA, FQGTGA. CDR3 nucleotides: TGCGCCAGCAGCGCTGGGGGTCTAGCGGGGGAGAACACCGGGGAGCTGTTTTTT. Its translation: CASSAGGLAGENTGELFF.

The V and J genes are TRBV10-2 and TRBJ1-4, with a possible D match to TRBD1 (5 bases). Trimming removed 0 bases at V and 13 bases at J, with 18 bases between. The CDR3 consists of 15 residues. CDR1 and CDR2 (germline): WSHSY, SAAADI. CDR3 bases: TGCGCCAGCAGTGAGTCGTGGACATATGGGTTTCGACTGTTTTTT. Protein product: CASSESWTYGFRLFF.

The rearrangement joins TRBV5-6 to TRBJ2-5; D unclear. Trimming took off 0 bases at V and 4 bases at J, with 10 bases between the two ends. Germline CDR1 SGHDT, CDR2 YYEEEE. The CDR3 is made up of 14 amino acids. The CDR3 DNA is TGTGCCAGCAGCTTGGGGGCAAACCCAGAGACCCAGTACTTC. Encoded protein: CASSLGANPETQYF.

The chain combines TRBV12-3 or TRBV12-4 with TRBJ2-5; possible D gene TRBD2, 5 bases. Trimming cost V 2 bases and J 7 bases, with 11 bases left between them. The CDR3 length is 13 residues. The CDR3, as DNA: TGTGCCAGCAGTTTAACGGGGTGGGGGACCCAGTACTTC. This sequence encodes CASSLTGWGTQYF.

This rearrangement joins TRBV24-1 to TRBJ2-5; 12 bases align to TRBD2. Germline V gene sequence: CDR1 KGHDR, CDR2 SFDVKD. The CDR3 has 14 residues. V was pared by 8 bases and J by 5 bases, with 5 bases of the junction left unmatched. As DNA, the CDR3 is TGTGCCACCACTAGCGGGGGGGCCGGGGAGACCCAGTACTTC. Translating it yields CATTSGGAGETQYF.

The V gene is TRBV7-3, the J gene TRBJ1-3; unclear D gene. Germline CDR1 is SGHTA and CDR2 is FQGTGA. V gave up 4 bases and J gave up 0 bases, with 13 bases separating them. The CDR3 has 16 amino acids. The CDR3: CASSSTDPSSGNTIYF. CDR3 DNA sequence: TGTGCCAGCAGCTCGACGGACCCGAGCTCTGGAAACACCATATATTTT.

The rearrangement joins TRBV3-1 (or the pseudogene TRBV3-2) to TRBJ1-5; 8 bases match TRBD1. CDR3 size: 15 residues. Unmatched junction bases numbered 8, after V lost 4 bases and J lost 6 bases. Germline CDR1 and CDR2: LGHDT and YNNKEL (reference sequence). The CDR3 coding sequence is TGTGCCAGCAGCCCTACAGGGGGGTTCGGTCAGCCCCAGCATTTT. The encoded protein is CASSPTGGFGQPQHF.

The gene calls are TRBV7-9 and TRBJ1-1; possible D gene TRBD1, 5 bases. V lost 5 bases and J 4 bases, leaving 8 bases between the germline ends. Germline CDR1 SEHNR, CDR2 FQNEAQ (reference sequence). The CDR3 length is 12 residues. The DNA of the CDR3 is TGTGCCAGCAGCCCCCAGGGCACTGAAGCTTTCTTT. Its protein is CASSPQGTEAFF. The variable domain in full, completed from reference TRBV7-9 and TRBJ1-1, reads DTGVSQNPRHKITKRGQNVTFRCDPISEHNRLYWYRQTLGQGPEFLTYFQNEAQLEKSRLLSDRFSAERPKGSFSTLEIQRTEQGDSAMYLCASSPQGTEAFFGQGTRLTVV.

This clone was found a few times. The chain carries TRBV18 and TRBJ2-7; 7 bases map to TRBD1. From germline, CDR1 is KGHSH and CDR2 LQKENI. The CDR3 is 13 residues long. V gave up 6 bases and J gave up 2 bases; unmatched junction bases: 4. The CDR3 region is CASSHGQAYEQYV. The CDR3 region has the DNA TGTGCCAGCTCGCACGGACAGGCCTACGAGCAGTACGTC.

The gene calls are TRBV11-2 and TRBJ1-5; D is perhaps TRBD1 (5 bases). Germline lookup yields CDR1 SGHAT and CDR2 FQNNGV. V lost 4 bases and J 5 bases, leaving 9 bases between the germline ends. CDR3 length: 13 residues. CDR3 sequence: CASSSGPDQPQHF. DNA for the CDR3: TGTGCCAGCAGCTCGGGGCCCGATCAGCCCCAGCATTTT.